The rows below give T cell receptor beta chains drawn from one sample of a study of T cell repertoires in cytomegalovirus infection. TCRdb fed the reads into MiXCR, producing one record per CDR3 protein. The data show about 450,000 distinct CDR3 sequences, about 33% seen once. The source material was PBMCs. The source is a human donor in good health (CMV status not recorded). Some clones in this sample may be carry-over from other donors' samples. The CDR3 runs from the conserved cysteine through the conserved F or W. A D gene is named only where the DNA matches it firmly. Not every row has a clone size; where given, it reads once, few, many or a size class.

d_call	clone_size	j_call	v_call	cdr3_nt	cdr3_aa
NA	NA	TRBJ1-3	TRBV7-6	TGTGCCAGCAGCTTAGGATCGGGGATCAATGCTGGAAACACCATATATTTT	CASSLGSGINAGNTIYF
NA	many	TRBJ2-7	TRBV7-6	TGTGCCAGCAGCTTAGGGGGGCCTCAGGAGCAGTACTTC	CASSLGGPQEQYF
TRBD2	NA	TRBJ2-5	TRBV28	TGTGCCAGCAGTTTATTGGCTAGCGGACCCCAAGAGAACCAGTACTTC	CASSLLASGPQENQYF
TRBD1	NA	TRBJ2-3	TRBV7-9	TGTGCCAGCACACCGGGACAGGGGGCAGATGGAAGGACAGATACGCAGTATTTT	CASTPGQGADGRTDTQYF
NA	NA	TRBJ2-1	TRBV2	TGTGCCAGGGGGGGAGGGGGGCCCTACAATGAGCAGTTCTTC	CARGGGGPYNEQFF
NA	few	TRBJ2-5	TRBV29-1	TGCAGCGTTGTATCTGGGGGACAAGAGACCCAGTACTTC	CSVVSGGQETQYF
NA	NA	TRBJ1-5	TRBV20-1	TGCAGTGCTAGAGATAGCATCAATCAGCCCCAGCATTTT	CSARDSINQPQHF
TRBD1	many	TRBJ2-7	TRBV7-2	TGTGCCAGCAGCTTAAGGACCGGGACAGGGTCGAGCGAGCAGTACTTC	CASSLRTGTGSSEQYF
TRBD1	many	TRBJ1-1	TRBV19	TGTGCCAGTAGTCCTGTTGCCAGGGGGACCACTGAAGCTTTCTTT	CASSPVARGTTEAFF
NA	NA	TRBJ1-4	TRBV6-5	TGTGCCAGCAATAACCGGGGGTCCAATGAAAAACTGTTTTTT	CASNNRGSNEKLFF
NA	many	TRBJ1-1	TRBV6-1	TGTGCCTCCGCGGGGGGAAACACTGAAGCTTTCTTT	CASAGGNTEAFF